The 12 T cell receptor beta chains listed next were all sequenced from one sample in a study of blood T cell repertoires in COVID-19. Sequenced by immunoSEQ multiplex PCR; TCRdb stores in-frame clones only, minus some. The profile covers approximately 120,000 clones, with over 75% appearing a single time and 25% to 30% taken by the ten largest. The specimen was peripheral blood. The receptors originated from a woman of 80 years or more with acute or convalescent COVID-19.

This rearrangement joins TRBV5-6 to TRBJ2-6; D is uncertain. Germline lookup yields CDR1 SGHDT and CDR2 YYEEEE. V was trimmed by 1 base and J by 0 bases, leaving 5 bases between them. This CDR3 is built from 15 residues. DNA of the CDR3: TGTGCCAGCAGCTTGACAGTCTCTGGGGCCAACGTCCTGACTTTC. Protein: CASSLTVSGANVLTF.

The chain joins TRBV5-1 to TRBJ1-1, with 10 nucleotides matching TRBD1. Per the germline V gene, CDR1 is SGHRS and CDR2 is YFSETQ. This CDR3 has 16 amino acids. The J segment lost 0 bases and the V segment lost 4 bases, leaving 6 bases of the junction unmatched. The CDR3 spells CASSADRGIMNTEAFF. The CDR3 bases are TGCGCCAGCAGCGCGGACAGGGGGATTATGAACACTGAAGCTTTCTTT.

The chain combines TRBV7-9 with TRBJ1-3; no clear D. With 5 bases removed from V and 0 bases from J, the gap between germline ends came to 8 bases. The germline V gene has CDR1 SEHNR and CDR2 FQNEAQ (reference sequence). The CDR3 spans 14 residues. This chain's CDR3 is CASSPLRSGNTIYF. As DNA, the CDR3 is TGTGCCAGCAGCCCACTCCGCTCTGGAAACACCATATATTTT.

The gene calls are TRBV2 and TRBJ2-1; TRBD1 matches 8 bases. The CDR3 spans 14 residues. Trimming removed 10 bases from V and 3 bases from J; junction bases left unmatched: 8. Germline-derived CDR1 and CDR2 are SNHLY and FYNNEI. CDR3 coding DNA: TGTGCCACCAGGGGGACAGGACACTACAATGAGCAGTTCTTC. Translating it yields CATRGTGHYNEQFF.

The chain joins TRBV2 to TRBJ2-2; D gene ambiguous. With 7 bases removed from V and 0 bases from J, the gap between germline ends came to 12 bases. There are 15 residues in the CDR3. The germline V gene has CDR1 SNHLY and CDR2 FYNNEI. The CDR3 protein is CASKLSYANTGELFF. As DNA, the CDR3 is TGTGCCAGCAAGCTGAGTTATGCGAACACCGGGGAGCTGTTTTTT.

The chain carries TRBV6-4 and TRBJ1-1; D is undetermined. This CDR3 is built from 13 residues. The germline CDR1 and CDR2 sequences are MRHNA and SNTAGT. V was pared by 3 bases and J by 5 bases, with 10 bases between. The CDR3 loop reads CASSEGGRTEAFF. Here the CDR3 DNA reads TGTGCCAGCAGTGAGGGAGGTCGGACTGAAGCTTTCTTT.

Worth noting for this clone: The same CDR3 also results from other DNA sequences found in this sample. The gene calls are TRBV5-6 and TRBJ1-2, with a tentative D call TRBD1 (5 bases). Germline V gene data show CDR1 as SGHDT and CDR2 as YYEEEE. The V and J ends lost 1 base and 6 bases respectively, with 10 bases between them. This CDR3 spans 13 amino acids. The CDR3 spells CASSLRQGDGYTF. In nucleotides, the CDR3 is TGTGCCAGCAGCTTGCGGCAGGGCGATGGCTACACCTTC.

The V call is TRBV18, the J call TRBJ2-3; D gene uncertain. This CDR3 has 14 amino acids. Between the trimmed V and J ends, which lost 4 bases and 4 bases, there was a span of 12 bases. The germline V gene encodes CDR1 KGHSH and CDR2 LQKENI. The CDR3 nucleotides read TGTGCCAGCTCACTATCTCTCTCGGCAGATACGCAGTATTTT. This codes for CASSLSLSADTQYF.

This clone was detected once. This chain uses TRBV11-2 with TRBJ2-7, with 10 bases lining up with TRBD1. Germline loops: CDR1 SGHAT, CDR2 FQNNGV. The CDR3 length is 17 residues. J was trimmed by 4 bases and V by 5 bases; bases with no gene match: 14. The CDR3 spells CASSAFWGTGVSYEQYF. The DNA of the CDR3 is TGTGCCAGCAGCGCATTTTGGGGGACAGGGGTTTCTTACGAGCAGTACTTC. The full variable domain, completed using reference TRBV11-2 and TRBJ2-7, is EAGVAQSPRYKIIEKRQSVAFWCNPISGHATLYWYQQILGQGPKLLIQFQNNGVVDDSQLPKDRFSAERLKGVDSTLKIQPAKLEDSAVYLCASSAFWGTGVSYEQYFGPGTRLTVT.

The chain is built from TRBV5-8 and TRBJ2-1; TRBD1 aligns across 9 bases. With 5 bases clipped from V and 4 bases from J, the junction kept 7 bases outside the gene matches. Germline V gene lookup returns CDR1 SGHTS and CDR2 YDEGEE. The CDR3 has 15 amino acids. CDR3 residues: CASRAGTGNYNEQFF. CDR3 in DNA: TGTGCCAGCAGGGCCGGGACAGGGAATTACAATGAGCAGTTCTTC.

The chain uses TRBV29-1 and TRBJ2-1; 12 bases align to TRBD2. J lost 9 bases, V lost 7 bases, and 13 bases had no gene match. The length of the CDR3 is 15 residues. Germline V gene sequence: CDR1 SQVTM, CDR2 ANQGSEA. CDR3: CSAQSPSGGAPEQFF. CDR3 in DNA: TGCAGCGCTCAGTCCCCTAGCGGGGGGGCCCCTGAGCAGTTCTTC.

The V gene is TRBV9, the J gene TRBJ2-1; 9 bases are shared with TRBD2. With 2 bases clipped from V and 2 bases from J, the junction kept 2 bases outside the gene matches. Per the germline V gene, CDR1 is SGDLS and CDR2 is YYNGEE. CDR3 size: 15 residues. The CDR3 protein is CASSVSGGPYNEQFF. CDR3 DNA sequence: TGTGCCAGCAGCGTCAGCGGGGGGCCCTACAATGAGCAGTTCTTC.